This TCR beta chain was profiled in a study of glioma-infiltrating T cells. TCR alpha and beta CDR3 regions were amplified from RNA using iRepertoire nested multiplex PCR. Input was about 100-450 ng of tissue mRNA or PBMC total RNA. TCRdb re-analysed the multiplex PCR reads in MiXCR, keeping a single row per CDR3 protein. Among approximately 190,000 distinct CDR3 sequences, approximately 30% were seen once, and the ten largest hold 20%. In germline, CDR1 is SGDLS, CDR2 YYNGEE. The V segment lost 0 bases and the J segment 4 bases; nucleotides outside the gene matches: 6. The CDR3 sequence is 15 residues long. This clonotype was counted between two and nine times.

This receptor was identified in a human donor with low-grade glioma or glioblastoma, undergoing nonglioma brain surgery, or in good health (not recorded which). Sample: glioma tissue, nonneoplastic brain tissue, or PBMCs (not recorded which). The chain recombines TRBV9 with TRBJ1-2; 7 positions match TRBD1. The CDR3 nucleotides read TGTGCCAGCAGCGTAGGACAGGGTTGGGTCTATGGCTACACCTTC. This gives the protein CASSVGQGWVYGYTF.